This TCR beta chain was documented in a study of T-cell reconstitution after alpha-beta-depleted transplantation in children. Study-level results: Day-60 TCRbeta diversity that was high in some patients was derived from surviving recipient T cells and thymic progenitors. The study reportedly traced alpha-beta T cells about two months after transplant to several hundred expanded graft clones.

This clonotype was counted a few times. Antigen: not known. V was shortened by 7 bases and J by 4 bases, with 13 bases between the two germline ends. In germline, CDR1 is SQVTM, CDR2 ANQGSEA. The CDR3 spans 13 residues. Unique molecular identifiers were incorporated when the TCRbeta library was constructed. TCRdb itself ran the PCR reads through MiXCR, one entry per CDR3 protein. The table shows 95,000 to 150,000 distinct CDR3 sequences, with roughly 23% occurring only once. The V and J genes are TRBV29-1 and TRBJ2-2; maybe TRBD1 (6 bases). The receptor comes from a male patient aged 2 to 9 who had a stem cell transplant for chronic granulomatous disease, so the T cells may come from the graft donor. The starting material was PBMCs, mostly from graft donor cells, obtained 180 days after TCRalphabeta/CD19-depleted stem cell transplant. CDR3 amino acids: CSAGAHGTGELFF. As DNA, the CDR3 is TGCAGCGCAGGGGCGCATGGCACCGGGGAGCTGTTTTTT.